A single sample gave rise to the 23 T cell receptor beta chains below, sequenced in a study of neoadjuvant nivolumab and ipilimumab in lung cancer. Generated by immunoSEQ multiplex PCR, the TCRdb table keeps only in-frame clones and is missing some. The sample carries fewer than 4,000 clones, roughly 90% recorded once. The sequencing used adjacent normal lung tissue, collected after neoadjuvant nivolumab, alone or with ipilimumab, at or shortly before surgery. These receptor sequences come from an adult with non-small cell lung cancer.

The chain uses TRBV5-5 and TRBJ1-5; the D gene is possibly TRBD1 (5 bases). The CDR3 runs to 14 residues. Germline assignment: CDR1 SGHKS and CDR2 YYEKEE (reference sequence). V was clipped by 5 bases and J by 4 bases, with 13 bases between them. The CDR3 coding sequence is TGTGCCAGCAGGCAAGGGGTCGGGAATCAGCCCCAGCATTTT. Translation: CASRQGVGNQPQHF.

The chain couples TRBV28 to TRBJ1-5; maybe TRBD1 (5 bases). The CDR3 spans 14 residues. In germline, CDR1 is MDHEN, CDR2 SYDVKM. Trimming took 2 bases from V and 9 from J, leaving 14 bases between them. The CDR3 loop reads CASSLVGHGRPQHF. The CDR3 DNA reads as TGTGCCAGCAGTTTAGTAGGACACGGTCGGCCCCAGCATTTT.

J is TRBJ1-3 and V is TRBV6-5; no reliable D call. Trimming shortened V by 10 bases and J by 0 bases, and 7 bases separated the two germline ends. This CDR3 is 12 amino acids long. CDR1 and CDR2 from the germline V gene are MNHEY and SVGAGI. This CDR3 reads CATKPSGNTIYF. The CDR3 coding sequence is TGTGCCACCAAGCCCTCTGGAAACACCATATATTTT.

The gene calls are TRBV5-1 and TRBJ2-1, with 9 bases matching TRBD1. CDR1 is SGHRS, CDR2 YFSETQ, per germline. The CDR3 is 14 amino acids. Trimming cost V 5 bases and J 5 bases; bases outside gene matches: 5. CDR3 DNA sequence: TGCGCCAGCAGAACCGGGACAGGGCACAATGAGCAGTTCTTC. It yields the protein CASRTGTGHNEQFF.

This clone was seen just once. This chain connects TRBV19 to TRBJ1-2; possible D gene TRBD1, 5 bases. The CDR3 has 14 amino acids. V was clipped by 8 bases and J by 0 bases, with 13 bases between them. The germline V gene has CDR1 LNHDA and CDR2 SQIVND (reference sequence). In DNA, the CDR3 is TGTGCCAGTGGGCAGGGAACTTCTAACTATGGCTACACCTTC. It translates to CASGQGTSNYGYTF.

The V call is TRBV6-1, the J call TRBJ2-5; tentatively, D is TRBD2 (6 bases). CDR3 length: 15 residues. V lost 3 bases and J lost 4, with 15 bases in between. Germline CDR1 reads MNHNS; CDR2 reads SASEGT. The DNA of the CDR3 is TGTGCCAGCAGTGAGCGGGGCGCAAGACTAGAGACCCAGTACTTC. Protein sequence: CASSERGARLETQYF.

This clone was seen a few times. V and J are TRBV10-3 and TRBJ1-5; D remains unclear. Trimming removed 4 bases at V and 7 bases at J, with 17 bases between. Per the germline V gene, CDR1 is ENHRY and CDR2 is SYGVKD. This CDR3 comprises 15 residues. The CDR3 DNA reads TGTGCCATCAGTGCGGGTATTGGAATAGAGCAGCCCCAGCATTTT. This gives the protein CAISAGIGIEQPQHF.

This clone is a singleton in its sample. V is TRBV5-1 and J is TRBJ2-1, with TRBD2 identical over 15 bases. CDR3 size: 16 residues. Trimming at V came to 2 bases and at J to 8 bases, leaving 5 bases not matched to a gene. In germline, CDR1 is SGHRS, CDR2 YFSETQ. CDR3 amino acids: CASSLGLAGGLDEQFF. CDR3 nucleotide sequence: TGCGCCAGCAGCTTAGGACTAGCGGGAGGGTTGGATGAGCAGTTCTTC.

CDR3: CATSRDLGVQPQHF. As DNA, the CDR3 is TGTGCCACCAGCAGAGATCTGGGGGTTCAGCCCCAGCATTTT. The rearrangement joins TRBV15 to TRBJ1-5; tentatively, D is TRBD1 (5 bases). Trimming pared 0 bases from V and 6 bases from J, leaving 9 bases between. Germline V gene data show CDR1 as LNHNV and CDR2 as YYDKDF (reference sequence). This CDR3 has 14 amino acids.

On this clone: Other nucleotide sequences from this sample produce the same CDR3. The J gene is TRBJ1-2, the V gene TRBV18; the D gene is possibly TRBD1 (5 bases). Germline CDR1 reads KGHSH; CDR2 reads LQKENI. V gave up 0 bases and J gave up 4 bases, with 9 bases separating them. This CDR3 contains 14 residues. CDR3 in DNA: TGTGCCAGCTCACCACCGACAGAAAGCTATGGCTACACCTTC. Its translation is CASSPPTESYGYTF.

The CDR3 coding sequence is TGTGCCAGCAGTCCGGGACCCAACCAAGAGACCCAGTACTTC. It yields the protein CASSPGPNQETQYF. The chain combines TRBV28 with TRBJ2-5; D could derive from TRBD1 or TRBD2 (5 bases each). Deletions cut 5 bases from V and 0 bases from J, with 10 bases between. This CDR3 is built from 14 residues. CDR1 and CDR2 (germline): MDHEN, SYDVKM.

CDR3 in DNA: TGTGCCAGCAGCTGGGAGGGAAATGGCTACACCTTC. It is translated as CASSWEGNGYTF. This chain uses TRBV11-2 with TRBJ1-2; D ambiguous. Trimming shortened V by 4 bases and J by 6 bases, and 9 bases separated the two germline ends. The length of the CDR3 is 12 residues. Germline V CDR1 and CDR2: SGHAT, FQNNGV.

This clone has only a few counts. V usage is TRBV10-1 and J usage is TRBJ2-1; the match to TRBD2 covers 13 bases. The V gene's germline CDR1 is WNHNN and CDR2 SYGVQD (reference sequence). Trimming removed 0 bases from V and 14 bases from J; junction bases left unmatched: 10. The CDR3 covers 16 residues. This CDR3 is CASSESIGLAGDPKFF. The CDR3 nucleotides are TGCGCCAGCAGTGAGTCTATAGGACTAGCGGGAGATCCTAAGTTCTTC.

For the CDR3, the DNA is TGTGCCAGCAGCTTGCGGGGAAACATGGAGACCCAGTACTTC. This translates into CASSLRGNMETQYF. The rearrangement links TRBV5-5 to TRBJ2-5; the D gene is possibly TRBD2 (5 bases). CDR1 is SGHKS and CDR2 is YYEKEE in the germline V gene (reference sequence). Trimming left V 1 base short and J 5 bases short, with 12 bases between. CDR3 length: 14 amino acids.

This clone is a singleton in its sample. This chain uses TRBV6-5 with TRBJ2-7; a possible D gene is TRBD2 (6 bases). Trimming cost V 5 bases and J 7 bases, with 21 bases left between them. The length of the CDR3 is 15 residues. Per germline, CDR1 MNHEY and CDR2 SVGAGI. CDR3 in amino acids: CASSPSGREKREQYF. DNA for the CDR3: TGTGCCAGCAGTCCCTCGGGACGGGAGAAGCGGGAGCAGTACTTC.

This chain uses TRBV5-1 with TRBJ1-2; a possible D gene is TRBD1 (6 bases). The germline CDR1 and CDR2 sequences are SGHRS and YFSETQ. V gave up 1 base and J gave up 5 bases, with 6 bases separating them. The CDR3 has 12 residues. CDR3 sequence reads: CASSLTGYGYTF. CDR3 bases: TGCGCCAGCAGCTTGACAGGGTATGGCTACACCTTC.

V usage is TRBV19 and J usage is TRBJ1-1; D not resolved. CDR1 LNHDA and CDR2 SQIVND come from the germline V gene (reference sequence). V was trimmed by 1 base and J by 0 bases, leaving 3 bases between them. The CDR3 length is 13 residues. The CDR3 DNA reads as TGTGCCAGTAGTATAGCAGTGAACACTGAAGCTTTCTTT. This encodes CASSIAVNTEAFF.

This chain's CDR3 is CASSLVLHYEQFF. CDR3 coding DNA: TGTGCCAGCAGCTTAGTACTACATTATGAGCAGTTCTTC. The chain joins TRBV7-2 to TRBJ2-1; no clear D. This CDR3 is built from 13 residues. Germline-derived CDR1 and CDR2 are SGHTA and FQGNSA. Trimming took 1 base from V and 8 from J, leaving 9 bases between them.

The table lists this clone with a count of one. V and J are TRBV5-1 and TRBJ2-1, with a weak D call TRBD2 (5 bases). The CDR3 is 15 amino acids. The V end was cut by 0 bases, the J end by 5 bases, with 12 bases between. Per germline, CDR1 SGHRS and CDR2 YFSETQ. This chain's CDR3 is CASSLEGLAHNEQFF. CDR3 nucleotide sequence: TGCGCCAGCAGCTTGGAAGGACTGGCGCACAATGAGCAGTTCTTC.

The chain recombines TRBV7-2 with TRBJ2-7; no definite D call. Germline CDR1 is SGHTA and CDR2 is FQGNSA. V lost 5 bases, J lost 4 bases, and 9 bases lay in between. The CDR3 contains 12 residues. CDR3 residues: CASSLFLYEQYF. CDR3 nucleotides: TGTGCCAGCAGCCTATTCCTTTACGAGCAGTACTTC.

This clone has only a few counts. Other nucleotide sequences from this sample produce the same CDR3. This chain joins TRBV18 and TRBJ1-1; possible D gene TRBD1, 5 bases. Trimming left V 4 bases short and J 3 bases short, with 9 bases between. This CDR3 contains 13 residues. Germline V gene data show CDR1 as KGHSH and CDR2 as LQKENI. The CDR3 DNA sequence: TGTGCCAGCTCACTTGGGGGGGACACTGAAGCTTTCTTT. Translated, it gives CASSLGGDTEAFF.

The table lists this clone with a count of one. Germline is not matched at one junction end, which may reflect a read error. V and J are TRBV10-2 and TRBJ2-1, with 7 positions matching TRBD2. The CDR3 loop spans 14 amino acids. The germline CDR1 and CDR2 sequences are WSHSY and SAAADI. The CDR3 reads CASGERGAYNEQFF. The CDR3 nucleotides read TGCGCCAGCGGTGAGCGGGGTGCCTACAATGAGCAGTTCTTC.

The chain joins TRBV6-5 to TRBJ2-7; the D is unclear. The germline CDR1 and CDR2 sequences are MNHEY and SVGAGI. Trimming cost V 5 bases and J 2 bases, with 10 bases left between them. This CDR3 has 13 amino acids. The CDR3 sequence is CASSPSITYEQYF. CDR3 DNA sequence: TGTGCCAGCAGTCCCAGTATAACCTACGAGCAGTACTTC.